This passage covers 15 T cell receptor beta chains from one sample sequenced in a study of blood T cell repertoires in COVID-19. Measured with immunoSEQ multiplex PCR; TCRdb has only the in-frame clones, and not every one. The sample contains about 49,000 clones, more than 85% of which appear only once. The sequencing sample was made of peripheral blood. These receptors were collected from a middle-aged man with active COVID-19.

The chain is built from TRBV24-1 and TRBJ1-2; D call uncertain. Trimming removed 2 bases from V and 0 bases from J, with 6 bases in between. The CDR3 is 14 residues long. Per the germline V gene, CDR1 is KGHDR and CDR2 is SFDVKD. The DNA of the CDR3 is TGTGCCACCAGTGATTGGGCCACTAACTATGGCTACACCTTC. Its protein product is CATSDWATNYGYTF.

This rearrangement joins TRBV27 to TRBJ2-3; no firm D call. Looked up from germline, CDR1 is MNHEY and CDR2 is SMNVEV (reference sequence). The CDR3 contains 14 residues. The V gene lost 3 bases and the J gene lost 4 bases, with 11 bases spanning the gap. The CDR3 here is CASSLIQGADTQYF. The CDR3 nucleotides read TGTGCCAGCAGTTTGATACAAGGAGCAGATACGCAGTATTTT.

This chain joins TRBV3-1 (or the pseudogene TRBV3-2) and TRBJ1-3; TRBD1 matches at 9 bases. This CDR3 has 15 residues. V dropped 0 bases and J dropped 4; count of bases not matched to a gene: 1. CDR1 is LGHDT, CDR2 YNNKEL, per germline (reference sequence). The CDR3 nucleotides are TGTGCCAGCAGCCAAGACGGGACAGGGGGAAACACCATATATTTT. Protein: CASSQDGTGGNTIYF.

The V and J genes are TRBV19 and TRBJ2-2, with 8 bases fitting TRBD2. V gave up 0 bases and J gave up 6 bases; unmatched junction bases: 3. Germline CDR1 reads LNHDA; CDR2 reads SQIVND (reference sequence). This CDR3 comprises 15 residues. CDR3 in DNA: TGTGCCAGTAGTATAGATCGAGCGGGAGCCGGGGAGCTGTTTTTT. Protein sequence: CASSIDRAGAGELFF.

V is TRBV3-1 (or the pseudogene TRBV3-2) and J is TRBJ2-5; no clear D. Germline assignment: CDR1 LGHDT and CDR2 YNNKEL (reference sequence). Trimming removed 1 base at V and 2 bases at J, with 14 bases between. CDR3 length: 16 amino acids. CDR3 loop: CASSQGYATGQETQYF. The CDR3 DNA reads TGTGCCAGCAGCCAAGGGTATGCGACCGGGCAAGAGACCCAGTACTTC.

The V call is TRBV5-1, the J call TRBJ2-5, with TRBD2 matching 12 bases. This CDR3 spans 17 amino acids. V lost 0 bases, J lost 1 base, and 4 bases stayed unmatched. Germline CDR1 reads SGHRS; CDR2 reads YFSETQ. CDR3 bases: TGCGCCAGCAGCTTGGCCGGACTAGCGGGGAGCCAAGAGACCCAGTACTTC. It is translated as CASSLAGLAGSQETQYF.

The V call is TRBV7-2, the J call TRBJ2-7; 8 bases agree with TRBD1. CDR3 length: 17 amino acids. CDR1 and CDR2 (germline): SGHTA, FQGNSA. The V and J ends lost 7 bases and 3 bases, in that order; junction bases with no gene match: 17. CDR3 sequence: CASTFQGTGPPYYEQYF. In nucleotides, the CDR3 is TGTGCCAGCACCTTTCAGGGGACAGGTCCCCCCTACTACGAGCAGTACTTC.

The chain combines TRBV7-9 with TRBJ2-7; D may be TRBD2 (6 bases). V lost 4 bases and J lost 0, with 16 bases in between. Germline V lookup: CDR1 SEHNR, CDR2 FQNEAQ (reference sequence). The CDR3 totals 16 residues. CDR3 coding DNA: TGTGCCAGCAGCTCTGTAGGCGGAGGGAGCTCCTACGAGCAGTACTTC. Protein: CASSSVGGGSSYEQYF.

This CDR3 is CASSMVFSGRASREQFF. In DNA, the CDR3 is TGTGCCAGTAGTATGGTTTTTAGCGGGAGGGCTTCTCGTGAGCAGTTCTTC. The J gene is TRBJ2-1, the V gene TRBV19; TRBD2 matches 11 bases. Germline lookup yields CDR1 LNHDA and CDR2 SQIVND (reference sequence). V shed 3 bases, J shed 9 bases, and the junction held 13 bases outside the gene matches. This CDR3 has 17 amino acids.

The CDR3 sequence: CASSGRPYGYTF. CDR3 DNA: TGTGCCAGCAGTGGGAGACCGTATGGCTACACCTTC. V usage is TRBV27 and J usage is TRBJ1-2; D ambiguous. This CDR3 comprises 12 residues. Germline V gene data show CDR1 as MNHEY and CDR2 as SMNVEV (reference sequence). With 5 bases removed from V and 5 bases from J, the gap between germline ends came to 9 bases.

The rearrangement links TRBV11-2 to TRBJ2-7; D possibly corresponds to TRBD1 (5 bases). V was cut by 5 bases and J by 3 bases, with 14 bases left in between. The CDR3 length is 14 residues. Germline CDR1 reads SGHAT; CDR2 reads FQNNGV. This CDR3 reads CASSTPTAYYEQYF. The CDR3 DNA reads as TGTGCCAGCAGCACACCGACAGCTTACTACGAGCAGTACTTC.

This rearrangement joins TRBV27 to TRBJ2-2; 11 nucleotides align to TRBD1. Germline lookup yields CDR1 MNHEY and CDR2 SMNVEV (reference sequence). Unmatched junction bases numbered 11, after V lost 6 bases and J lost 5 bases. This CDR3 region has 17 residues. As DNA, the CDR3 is TGTGCCAGCAGCGAGGACAGGGGGCGCCTAGAGACCGGGGAGCTGTTTTTT. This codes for CASSEDRGRLETGELFF.

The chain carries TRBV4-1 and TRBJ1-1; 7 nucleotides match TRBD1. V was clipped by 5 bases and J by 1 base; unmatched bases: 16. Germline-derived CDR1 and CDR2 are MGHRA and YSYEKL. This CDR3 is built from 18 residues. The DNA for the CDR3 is TGCGCCAGCAGCACCTCAGAAAGGGGGCTGGGAGGGAACACTGAAGCTTTCTTT. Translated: CASSTSERGLGGNTEAFF.

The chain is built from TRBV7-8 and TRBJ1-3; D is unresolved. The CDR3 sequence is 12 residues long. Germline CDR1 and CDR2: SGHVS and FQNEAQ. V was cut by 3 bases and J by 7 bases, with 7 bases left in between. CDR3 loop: CASSFDTNTIYF. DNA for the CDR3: TGTGCCAGCAGCTTCGACACGAACACCATATATTTT.

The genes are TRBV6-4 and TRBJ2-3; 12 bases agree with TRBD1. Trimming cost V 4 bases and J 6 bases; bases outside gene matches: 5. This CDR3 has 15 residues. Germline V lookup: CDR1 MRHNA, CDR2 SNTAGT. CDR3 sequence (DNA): TGTGCCAGCAGTGTGGGACAGGGGGCAGTCGATACGCAGTATTTT. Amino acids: CASSVGQGAVDTQYF.